The present T cell receptor (beta chain) was sequenced within a study of CD8 T cells in Susac syndrome. Germline CDR1 and CDR2: GTSNPN and SVGIG (reference sequence). The V gene lost 3 bases and the J gene lost 3 bases, with 14 bases spanning the gap. This CDR3 comprises 14 residues. Random hexamers were used to reverse transcribe the RNA input (about 0.5 to 1 ug). Via MiXCR, TCRdb re-called the immunoSEQ multiplex PCR reads, giving one row per CDR3 protein. The table includes about 160,000 distinct CDR3 sequences, roughly 95% detected once. The clonotype comes from a human donor with Susac syndrome. The chain employs TRBV30 and TRBJ2-5; possibly TRBD1 for D (6 bases). Material: CD4+ T cells from PBMCs. The CDR3 coding sequence is TGTGCCTGGAGCCCTGTAAACAGGGAAGAGACCCAGTACTTC. The encoded protein is CAWSPVNREETQYF.